This TCR beta chain was sequenced in a study of shared clonotypes between healthy human individuals. The CDR3 sequence is 14 residues long. CDR1 and CDR2 from the germline V gene are SEHNR and FQNEAQ (reference sequence). V was shortened by 2 bases and J by 2 bases, with 9 bases between the two germline ends. Study-wide results and caveats: All-four-donor shared clonotypes had higher generation probabilities than non-shared clonotypes did.

The assay used deep level. Replicate PCRs for sorted subsets used around 200 ng DNA; this equaled tens of thousands of T cell genomes. The repertoire was sequenced with immunoSEQ multiplex PCR; TCRdb's copy has only in-frame clones and lacks some. The table records around 640,000 clones, approximately 96% of them present only once. Only CD45RO-negative cells positively selected for CCR7 counted as naive CD8 cells, so terminally differentiated effector memory CD45RA+ cells were excluded. Of note for this clone: The antigen is not known.

This receptor was taken from a woman aged 25 to 45 in good health. The V call is TRBV7-9, the J call TRBJ1-1, with a weak D call TRBD1 (5 bases). The sample consisted of naive CD8+ T cells sorted from blood. CDR3 nucleotides: TGTGCCAGCAGCTTAAGACAGACTAACACTGAAGCTTTCTTT. Translation gives CASSLRQTNTEAFF.